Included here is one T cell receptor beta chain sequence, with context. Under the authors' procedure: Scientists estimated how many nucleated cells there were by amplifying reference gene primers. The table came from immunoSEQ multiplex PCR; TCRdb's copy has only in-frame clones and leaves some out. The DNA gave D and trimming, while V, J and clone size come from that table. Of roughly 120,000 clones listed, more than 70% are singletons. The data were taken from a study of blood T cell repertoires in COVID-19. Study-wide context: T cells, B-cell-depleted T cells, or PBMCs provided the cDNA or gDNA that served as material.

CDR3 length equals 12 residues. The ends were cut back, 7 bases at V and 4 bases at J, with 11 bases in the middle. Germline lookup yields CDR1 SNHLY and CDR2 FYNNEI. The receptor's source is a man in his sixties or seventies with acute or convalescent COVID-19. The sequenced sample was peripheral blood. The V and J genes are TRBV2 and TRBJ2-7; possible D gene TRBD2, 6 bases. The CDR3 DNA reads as TGTGCCAGCATAGTCGGGAGTTACGAGCAGTACTTC. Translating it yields CASIVGSYEQYF.